The 2 T cell receptor beta chains below all came from one sample that was sequenced in a study of cytomegalovirus exposure and HLA in healthy donors. PCR used 60 Vbeta primers and 13 Jbeta primers. The protocol was immunoSEQ multiplex PCR, while the TCRdb copy is restricted to in-frame clones and leaves out a portion. The sample lists 84,000 or so clones; about three quarters were seen once. The sequenced sample was PBMCs. The receptor set was obtained from a boy aged 10-17 years in good health and CMV-seronegative.

V and J are TRBV30 and TRBJ1-1; TRBD1 might be the D (5 bases). This CDR3 comprises 15 residues. Germline lookup yields CDR1 GTSNPN and CDR2 SVGIG (reference sequence). Trimming removed 2 bases from V and 0 bases from J, with 13 bases in between. The CDR3 nucleotides are TGTGCCTGGAGTTTTCGGAGGGGCCTGAACACTGAAGCTTTCTTT. Translating it yields CAWSFRRGLNTEAFF.

The CDR3: CASSTRRAGPTDTQYF. The DNA for the CDR3 is TGTGCCAGCAGTACTCGTCGAGCGGGCCCCACAGATACGCAGTATTTT. The chain is built from TRBV6-6 and TRBJ2-3, with D possibly matching TRBD2 (6 bases). This CDR3 has 16 amino acids. Between the trimmed V and J ends, which lost 5 bases and 2 bases, there was a span of 17 bases. CDR1 is MNHNY, CDR2 SVGAGI, per germline (reference sequence).